The 24 T cell receptor beta chains below all came from one sample that was sequenced in a study of identical twins. TCRdb processed the 5' RACE reads anew with MiXCR; each CDR3 protein has one entry. Of 650,000 to 750,000 distinct CDR3 sequences in the sample, about 20% were seen once. These data were also filed under a second study, of T cells expressing NK-cell markers.

The specimen sequenced was PBMCs. Receptor source: a woman aged 18-29 years in good health.

On this clonotype itself: This may arise from a read error, as a much more abundant clone is one base away. The V and J genes are TRBV6-5 and TRBJ2-1; TRBD1 is a possible D gene (6 bases). The CDR3 totals 14 residues. The germline gives CDR1 MNHEY, CDR2 SVGAGI. CDR3 protein: CASSHPAGGDDQFF. CDR3 sequence (DNA): TGTGCCAGCAGTCACCCCGCTGGGGGCGATGATCAGTTCTTC.

This clonotype occurred a few times. This rearrangement joins TRBV27 to TRBJ1-4; D is perhaps TRBD1 (5 bases). The germline V gene encodes CDR1 MNHEY and CDR2 SMNVEV (reference sequence). The CDR3 is 13 residues long. V gave up 6 bases and J gave up 2 bases, with 7 bases separating them. The CDR3 DNA reads TGTGCCAGCAGCAGGGTTACTAATGAAAAACTGTTTTTT. Translation: CASSRVTNEKLFF.

In this sample, this clonotype turned up many times. The chain uses TRBV6-2 or TRBV6-3 and TRBJ2-1; 7 bases map to TRBD2. The ends lost 5 bases at V and 1 base at J; junction bases unmatched: 11. The CDR3 consists of 17 residues. The germline V gene encodes CDR1 MNHEY and CDR2 SVGEGT. The CDR3 sequence is CASSRPLGGSSYNEQFF. CDR3 nucleotides: TGTGCCAGCAGTCGACCCCTGGGCGGGAGTTCCTACAATGAGCAGTTCTTC.

This clonotype was seen at least ten times. This chain links TRBV7-9 with TRBJ2-7; 9 nucleotides align to TRBD1. CDR3 length: 12 amino acids. Germline loops: CDR1 SEHNR, CDR2 FQNEAQ (reference sequence). V lost 6 bases, J lost 5 bases, and 2 bases stayed unmatched. CDR3 residues: CASSRQGDEQYF. In DNA, the CDR3 is TGTGCCAGCAGTCGACAGGGGGACGAGCAGTACTTC.

The V gene is TRBV20-1, the J gene TRBJ2-7; D is possibly TRBD1 (5 bases). This CDR3 comprises 15 residues. The germline V and J ends were trimmed by 0 bases and 3 bases, with 15 bases remaining between them. Germline loops: CDR1 DFQATT, CDR2 SNEGSKA (reference sequence). The CDR3 protein is CSARDYRPEIYEQYF. CDR3 DNA: TGCAGTGCTAGAGATTACAGGCCGGAAATCTACGAGCAGTACTTC.

This clonotype showed up just a few times. This chain uses TRBV6-1 with TRBJ2-6, with D possibly called TRBD1 or TRBD2 (5 bases each). There are 15 residues in the CDR3. Trimming stripped 7 bases from V and 0 bases from J, with 10 bases between. Germline values: CDR1 MNHNS, CDR2 SASEGT. The CDR3 coding sequence is TGTGCCAGCATGGGGACGCGCTCTGGGGCCAACGTCCTGACTTTC. Its translation is CASMGTRSGANVLTF.

This clonotype was picked up a small number of times. The rearrangement joins TRBV6-5 to TRBJ2-5; D may be TRBD2 (6 bases). Germline CDR1 reads MNHEY; CDR2 reads SVGAGI. V lost 2 bases and J 10 bases, leaving 23 bases between the germline ends. CDR3 length: 16 amino acids. The DNA for the CDR3 is TGTGCCAGCAGTTACGGGGGGACGGGAAGGCTGGGTGACCAGTACTTC. Protein product: CASSYGGTGRLGDQYF.

This clonotype was recorded a few times. This chain links TRBV7-9 with TRBJ2-7; possible D gene TRBD1, 5 bases. The CDR3 has 15 amino acids. Germline V gene data show CDR1 as SEHNR and CDR2 as FQNEAQ (reference sequence). The V end was cut by 1 base, the J end by 1 base, with 11 bases between. The CDR3 reads CASSLGDSPSYEQYF. For the CDR3, the DNA is TGTGCCAGCAGCTTAGGCGACAGTCCATCCTACGAGCAGTACTTC.

The chain has TRBV11-2 and TRBJ1-1; D possibly corresponds to TRBD1 (6 bases). Deletions cut 4 bases from V and 0 bases from J, with 12 bases between. The germline V gene encodes CDR1 SGHAT and CDR2 FQNNGV. The CDR3 has 15 amino acids. CDR3 nucleotides: TGTGCCAGCAGCTCTCGAGGACAGCTGAACACTGAAGCTTTCTTT. This sequence encodes CASSSRGQLNTEAFF.

The J gene is TRBJ2-7, the V gene TRBV20-1; D tentatively fits TRBD1 or TRBD2 (6 bases each). CDR1 and CDR2 (germline): DFQATT, SNEGSKA (reference sequence). The CDR3 sequence is 15 residues long. V was pared by 6 bases and J by 2 bases, with 20 bases between. The CDR3 DNA sequence: TGCAGTGCCCCCCTTTGGGGGGCGGCCGCCTACGAGCAGTACTTC. It specifies CSAPLWGAAAYEQYF.

This clonotype came up once. This rearrangement joins TRBV10-2 to TRBJ2-7, with D perhaps matching TRBD1 (5 bases). Germline lookup yields CDR1 WSHSY and CDR2 SAAADI. V shed 7 bases and J shed 4 bases, with 14 bases lying between them. The CDR3 spans 13 residues. The chain's CDR3 is CASKLSTEYEQYF. DNA of the CDR3: TGCGCCAGCAAGTTATCGACAGAGTACGAGCAGTACTTC.

This clonotype was recorded at least ten times. This chain uses TRBV20-1 with TRBJ1-1; D is ambiguous. With 3 bases removed from V and 1 base from J, the gap between germline ends came to 12 bases. In germline, CDR1 is DFQATT, CDR2 SNEGSKA (reference sequence). The CDR3 sequence is 14 residues long. In DNA form, the CDR3 reads TGCAGTGCTAGTGTACCCGGACCGAACACTGAAGCTTTCTTT. The encoded protein is CSASVPGPNTEAFF.

In its sample, this clonotype was seen many times. The gene calls are TRBV5-1 and TRBJ2-7; perhaps TRBD1 as D (5 bases). In germline, CDR1 is SGHRS, CDR2 YFSETQ. Deletions cut 4 bases from V and 0 bases from J, with 8 bases between. This CDR3 is 13 amino acids long. The CDR3 loop reads CASSHGHSYEQYF. CDR3 nucleotide sequence: TGCGCCAGCAGCCACGGACACTCCTACGAGCAGTACTTC.

This clonotype was observed a handful of times. This chain uses TRBV20-1 with TRBJ2-3, with 10 bases fitting TRBD2. This CDR3 comprises 15 residues. Unmatched junction bases numbered 5, after V lost 3 bases and J lost 2 bases. The germline V gene has CDR1 DFQATT and CDR2 SNEGSKA (reference sequence). The CDR3 loop is CSARGLALNTDTQYF. As DNA, the CDR3 is TGCAGTGCTAGGGGACTAGCGCTCAACACAGATACGCAGTATTTT.

The V call is TRBV20-1, the J call TRBJ2-5; TRBD1 aligns across 10 bases. V was clipped by 1 base and J by 1 base; unmatched bases: 6. CDR3 length: 16 residues. Germline assignment: CDR1 DFQATT and CDR2 SNEGSKA (reference sequence). The CDR3 reads CSARGAGTGVQETQYF. For the CDR3, the DNA is TGCAGTGCTAGAGGCGCCGGGACAGGGGTCCAAGAGACCCAGTACTTC.

In DNA, the CDR3 is TGTGCCAGCAGCCGAAATAGCGGGAATGGTTATACGCAGTATTTT. This encodes CASSRNSGNGYTQYF. The V call is TRBV7-2, the J call TRBJ2-3; 8 nucleotides agree with TRBD2. This CDR3 has 15 residues. Germline V CDR1 and CDR2: SGHTA, FQGNSA. With 5 bases clipped from V and 7 bases from J, the junction kept 11 bases outside the gene matches.

The chain couples TRBV20-1 to TRBJ2-5; TRBD1 matches 9 bases. J lost 4 bases, V lost 1 base, and 4 bases had no gene match. The CDR3 has 14 residues. Germline CDR1 is DFQATT and CDR2 is SNEGSKA (reference sequence). The CDR3 loop is CSARGTGVGETQYF. The CDR3 nucleotides read TGCAGTGCTAGAGGGACAGGGGTAGGAGAGACCCAGTACTTC.

The V call is TRBV5-5, the J call TRBJ2-2; D uncertain. V lost 0 bases, J lost 7 bases, and 4 bases lay in between. Germline V lookup: CDR1 SGHKS, CDR2 YYEKEE (reference sequence). CDR3 length: 12 amino acids. CDR3 sequence reads: CASSLGVGELFF. CDR3 in DNA: TGTGCCAGCAGCTTGGGGGTCGGGGAGCTGTTTTTT.

The V gene is TRBV20-1, the J gene TRBJ2-2, with a possible D match to TRBD1 (6 bases). Germline V gives CDR1 DFQATT, CDR2 SNEGSKA (reference sequence). The CDR3 is 17 amino acids. This chain's CDR3 is CCAWDKAQTYNTGELFF. The DNA of the CDR3 is TGCTGCGCTTGGGACAAGGCTCAAACCTATAACACCGGGGAGCTGTTTTTT.

This clonotype has at least ten counts. V usage is TRBV20-1 and J usage is TRBJ1-5; D might be TRBD1 (5 bases). CDR3 length equals 13 residues. Trimming removed 3 bases at V and 4 bases at J, with 10 bases between. Per germline, CDR1 DFQATT and CDR2 SNEGSKA (reference sequence). DNA for the CDR3: TGCAGTGCTAGCCTTTCAGGGAATCAGCCCCAGCATTTT. It codes for CSASLSGNQPQHF.

This clonotype showed up just a few times. This sequence joins TRBV10-1 and TRBJ1-6, with D tentatively TRBD1 (6 bases). Germline V gene data show CDR1 as WNHNN and CDR2 as SYGVQD (reference sequence). The CDR3 has 13 amino acids. Deletions cut 7 bases from V and 7 bases from J, with 11 bases between. The CDR3 DNA follows: TGCGCCAGCACTGCAGGGGTGAATTCACCCCTCCACTTT. Its translation is CASTAGVNSPLHF.

This clonotype was counted once. The chain is built from TRBV30 and TRBJ1-1, with D unresolved. The germline CDR1 and CDR2 sequences are GTSNPN and SVGIG (reference sequence). The CDR3 contains 14 residues. Trimming took off 4 bases at V and 1 base at J, with 13 bases between the two ends. The CDR3 nucleotides are TGTGCCTGGACGGGGAGGGCCGGGAACACTGAAGCTTTCTTT. Its translation: CAWTGRAGNTEAFF.

The V call is TRBV11-2, the J call TRBJ1-4; D uncertain. V was trimmed by 1 base and J by 7 bases, leaving 13 bases between them. CDR3 length: 15 residues. From germline, CDR1 is SGHAT and CDR2 FQNNGV. CDR3 amino acids: CASSLVAPWGEKLFF. CDR3 DNA sequence: TGTGCCAGCAGCTTAGTGGCCCCATGGGGTGAAAAACTGTTTTTT.

This chain uses TRBV5-1 with TRBJ2-5; 9 positions agree with TRBD2. The CDR3 loop spans 14 amino acids. V was clipped by 5 bases and J by 5 bases; unmatched bases: 7. Looked up from germline, CDR1 is SGHRS and CDR2 is YFSETQ. CDR3 sequence reads: CASRHGGGAETQYF. CDR3 sequence (DNA): TGCGCCAGCAGGCATGGCGGGGGGGCCGAGACCCAGTACTTC.